This TCR beta chain is from a study of blood T cell repertoires in COVID-19. Germline V gives CDR1 MNHNS, CDR2 SASEGT. This CDR3 is 14 amino acids long. Trimming stripped 3 bases from V and 7 bases from J, with 12 bases between. Assay used: immunoSEQ multiplex PCR; TCRdb lists only in-frame clones, some missing. The sample yields approximately 230,000 clones, 87% seen once. This receptor was obtained from a woman aged 25 to 39 with acute COVID-19. This chain uses TRBV6-1 with TRBJ1-4; a weak D match, TRBD1 (5 bases). The sample comprised PBMCs or T cells enriched from blood (not recorded which). The CDR3 sequence: CASSDGQGGEKLFF. The CDR3 bases are TGTGCCAGCAGTGATGGGCAGGGCGGTGAAAAACTGTTTTTT.